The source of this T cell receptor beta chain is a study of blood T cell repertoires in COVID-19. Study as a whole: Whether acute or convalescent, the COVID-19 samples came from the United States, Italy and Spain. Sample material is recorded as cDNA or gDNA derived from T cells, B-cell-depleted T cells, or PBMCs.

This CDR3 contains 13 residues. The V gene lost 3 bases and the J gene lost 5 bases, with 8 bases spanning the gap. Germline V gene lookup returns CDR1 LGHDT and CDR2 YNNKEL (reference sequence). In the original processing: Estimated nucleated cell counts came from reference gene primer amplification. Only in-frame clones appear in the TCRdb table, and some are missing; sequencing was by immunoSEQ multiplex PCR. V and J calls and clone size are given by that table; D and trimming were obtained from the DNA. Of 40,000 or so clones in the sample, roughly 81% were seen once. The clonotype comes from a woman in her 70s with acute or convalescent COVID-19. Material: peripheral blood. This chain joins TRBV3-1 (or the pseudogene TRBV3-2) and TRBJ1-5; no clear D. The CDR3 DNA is TGTGCCAGCAGCCAGAACACCCATCAGCCCCAGCATTTT. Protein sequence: CASSQNTHQPQHF.